The 20 T cell receptor beta chains given below trace back to one sample, sequenced in a study of cytomegalovirus exposure and HLA in healthy donors. 60 Vbeta and 13 Jbeta primers were used in PCR. The repertoire was sequenced with immunoSEQ multiplex PCR; TCRdb's copy has only in-frame clones and lacks some. The sample contains 110,000 to 150,000 clones, 72% of which appear only once. The sequencing sample was made of PBMCs. These receptors were collected from a man aged 35-49 years in good health and CMV-seronegative.

The chain uses TRBV30 and TRBJ2-7, with TRBD2 identical over 7 bases. This CDR3 is 14 amino acids long. The V and J ends lost 1 base and 0 bases, in that order; junction bases with no gene match: 3. Germline loops: CDR1 GTSNPN, CDR2 SVGIG (reference sequence). CDR3 nucleotide sequence: TGTGCCTGGAGTGAGGCTAGCGGCTCCTACGAGCAGTACTTC. Its translation is CAWSEASGSYEQYF.

This chain joins TRBV9 and TRBJ1-1; D not certain. This CDR3 is 13 amino acids long. Germline values: CDR1 SGDLS, CDR2 YYNGEE. Trimming cost V 0 bases and J 3 bases, with 6 bases left between them. The CDR3 here is CASSVDSDTEAFF. CDR3 DNA sequence: TGTGCCAGCAGCGTAGACAGTGACACTGAAGCTTTCTTT.

The chain links TRBV15 to TRBJ2-2; possibly TRBD1 for D (6 bases). The CDR3 is made up of 15 amino acids. The germline gives CDR1 LNHNV, CDR2 YYDKDF (reference sequence). The V and J ends lost 5 bases and 7 bases respectively, with 17 bases between them. CDR3 in amino acids: CATSLYILDSGELFF. In nucleotides, the CDR3 is TGTGCCACCAGCCTTTACATCCTGGACAGCGGGGAGCTGTTTTTT.

The chain joins TRBV10-3 to TRBJ1-1; D is unclear. The CDR3 contains 13 residues. Germline V gene data show CDR1 as ENHRY and CDR2 as SYGVKD. Deletions cut 4 bases from V and 1 base from J, with 7 bases between. This chain's CDR3 is CAISGAWNTEAFF. In DNA, the CDR3 is TGTGCCATCAGTGGGGCCTGGAACACTGAAGCTTTCTTT.

This sequence joins TRBV19 and TRBJ2-1; D possibly corresponds to TRBD2 (5 bases). Germline V gene sequence: CDR1 LNHDA, CDR2 SQIVND (reference sequence). This CDR3 contains 15 residues. V lost 4 bases and J lost 4, with 14 bases in between. CDR3 loop: CASSTTLDRYNEQFF. As DNA, the CDR3 is TGTGCCAGTAGTACGACACTAGATAGGTACAATGAGCAGTTCTTC.

The CDR3 DNA reads TGTGCCAGCGGGGGACGGGGGGGGACTGAAGCTTTCTTT. Translated, it gives CASGGRGGTEAFF. The chain combines TRBV14 with TRBJ1-1; possibly TRBD1 for D (5 bases). The V and J ends lost 8 bases and 5 bases respectively, with 15 bases between them. From germline, CDR1 is SGHDN and CDR2 FVKESK. The CDR3 is 13 amino acids.

This clone was seen a single time. V usage is TRBV19 and J usage is TRBJ1-6, with D tentatively TRBD1 (5 bases). Trimming pared 9 bases from V and 4 bases from J, leaving 10 bases between. The CDR3 has 13 amino acids. From germline, CDR1 is LNHDA and CDR2 SQIVND (reference sequence). The CDR3 region has the DNA TGTGCCAGCGCTACAGGATATAATTCACCCCTCCACTTT. Protein: CASATGYNSPLHF.

The rearrangement joins TRBV6-1 to TRBJ2-5; perhaps TRBD2 as D (5 bases). The end of the DNA is better explained by TRBJ2-7, so the J call may be wrong. Per germline, CDR1 MNHNS and CDR2 SASEGT. This CDR3 is built from 13 residues. CDR3 nucleotides: TGTGCCAGCCGTAAACGGGGAACCGACGAGCAGTACTTC. This encodes CASRKRGTDEQYF.

J is TRBJ2-7 and V is TRBV6-5, with 7 positions matching TRBD2. Trimming at V came to 0 bases and at J to 4 bases, leaving 6 bases not matched to a gene. Germline assignment: CDR1 MNHEY and CDR2 SVGAGI. This CDR3 contains 15 residues. CDR3: CASSYSGGLGYEQYF. The CDR3 DNA reads TGTGCCAGCAGTTACTCGGGCGGACTAGGATACGAGCAGTACTTC.

The V and J genes are TRBV7-9 and TRBJ1-2; D is uncertain. The germline V gene encodes CDR1 SEHNR and CDR2 FQNEAQ (reference sequence). This CDR3 is 16 amino acids long. Trimming stripped 1 base from V and 4 bases from J, with 16 bases between. Here the CDR3 DNA reads TGTGCCAGCAGCTTAGATTGTCCCCACCCAGTCTATGGCTACACCTTC. Translation gives CASSLDCPHPVYGYTF.

This rearrangement joins TRBV18 to TRBJ1-1; 8 nucleotides match TRBD1. The germline V gene has CDR1 KGHSH and CDR2 LQKENI. CDR3 size: 15 residues. Losses at the gene ends were 3 bases for V and 1 base for J; bases not matched to a gene: 4. CDR3 residues: CASSPAGGRNTEAFF. CDR3 nucleotides: TGTGCCAGCTCACCGGCAGGGGGCCGGAACACTGAAGCTTTCTTT.

The chain combines TRBV5-4 with TRBJ2-5, with 13 bases that match TRBD2. Germline V gene data show CDR1 as SGHNT and CDR2 as YYREEE (reference sequence). The CDR3 contains 16 residues. The V and J ends lost 3 bases and 6 bases, in that order; junction bases with no gene match: 8. CDR3 in amino acids: CASSWGTSGITKTQYF. Written as DNA, the CDR3 is TGTGCCAGCAGCTGGGGGACTAGCGGGATTACGAAGACCCAGTACTTC.

The CDR3 DNA reads as TGTGCCAGCAGCCCCCCCAGGTTAGCGGGAGGGGTAGAGACCCAGTACTTC. This sequence encodes CASSPPRLAGGVETQYF. This chain connects TRBV7-8 to TRBJ2-5; 11 bases align to TRBD2. The J segment lost 4 bases and the V segment lost 5 bases, leaving 12 bases of the junction unmatched. CDR1 and CDR2 from the germline V gene are SGHVS and FQNEAQ. The CDR3 length is 17 residues.

The chain combines TRBV9 with TRBJ1-2; 9 bases are a match to TRBD1. The CDR3 length is 15 residues. The germline gives CDR1 SGDLS, CDR2 YYNGEE. V lost 4 bases, J lost 3 bases, and 7 bases stayed unmatched. The CDR3 coding sequence is TGTGCCAGCAGCCCGACAGGGGGGTACGACTATGGCTACACCTTC. Its translation: CASSPTGGYDYGYTF. The full variable domain, rest sourced from reference TRBV9 and TRBJ1-2, is DSGVTQTPKHLITATGQRVTLRCSPRSGDLSVYWYQQSLDQGLQFLIQYYNGEERAKGNILERFSAQQFPDLHSELNLSSLELGDSALYFCASSPTGGYDYGYTFGSGTRLTVV.

Of note for this clone: One end of the junction does not line up with germline, which may come from a read error. The CDR3 DNA reads as TGTGCCTGGAGTGTAGGTCACTATGGCTACCCCTTC. Its protein product is CAWSVGHYGYPF. This rearrangement joins TRBV30 to TRBJ1-2; no clear D gene. The length of the CDR3 is 12 residues. Per germline, CDR1 GTSNPN and CDR2 SVGIG (reference sequence).

This clone was observed once. The genes are TRBV4-1 and TRBJ2-3; tentative D call: TRBD1 (6 bases). The length of the CDR3 is 15 residues. The V and J ends lost 1 base and 3 bases respectively, with 11 bases between them. Germline CDR1 and CDR2: MGHRA and YSYEKL. The CDR3 region is CASSQGDGQTDTQYF. CDR3 DNA sequence: TGCGCCAGCAGCCAAGGGGACGGACAGACAGATACGCAGTATTTT.

The chain uses TRBV25-1 and TRBJ2-7; 10 bases align to TRBD1. V trimming: 6 bases; J trimming: 5 bases; junction bases outside the gene matches: 7. This CDR3 region has 14 residues. Germline CDR1 reads MGHDK; CDR2 reads SYGVNS. CDR3 bases: TGTGCCAGCAGGAAAGGACAGGGGGACGACGAGCAGTACTTC. Its translation is CASRKGQGDDEQYF.

This sequence joins TRBV5-1 and TRBJ2-1; D not certain. Per germline, CDR1 SGHRS and CDR2 YFSETQ. Deletions cut 5 bases from V and 0 bases from J, with 9 bases between. This CDR3 is 14 amino acids long. The CDR3 region is CASSDTFSYNEQFF. The CDR3 region has the DNA TGCGCCAGCAGTGACACATTCTCCTACAATGAGCAGTTCTTC.

J is TRBJ1-2 and V is TRBV6-1; D not certain. The CDR3 contains 15 residues. The germline V gene has CDR1 MNHNS and CDR2 SASEGT. V shed 4 bases and J shed 8 bases, with 20 bases lying between them. CDR3 bases: TGTGCCAGCAGTGTGTCCCTTGAATTATGGAGAGGCTACACCTTC. This sequence encodes CASSVSLELWRGYTF.

The chain uses TRBV14 and TRBJ2-2; D remains ambiguous. The germline V gene has CDR1 SGHDN and CDR2 FVKESK. V was pared by 2 bases and J by 3 bases, with 7 bases between. This CDR3 comprises 14 residues. The CDR3 bases are TGTGCCAGCAGCCAAAGACGGGACACCGGGGAGCTGTTTTTT. It yields the protein CASSQRRDTGELFF.